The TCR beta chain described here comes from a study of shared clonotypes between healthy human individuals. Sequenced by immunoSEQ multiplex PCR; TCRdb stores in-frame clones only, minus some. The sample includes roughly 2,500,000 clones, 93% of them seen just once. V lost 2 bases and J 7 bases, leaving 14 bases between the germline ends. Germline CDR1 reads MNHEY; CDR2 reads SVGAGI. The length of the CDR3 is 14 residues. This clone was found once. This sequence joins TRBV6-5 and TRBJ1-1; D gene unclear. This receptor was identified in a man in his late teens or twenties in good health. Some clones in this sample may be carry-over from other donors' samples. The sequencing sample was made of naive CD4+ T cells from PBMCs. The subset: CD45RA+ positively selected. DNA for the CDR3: TGTGCCAGCAGTTACCACTTACCGAACGGTGAAGCTTTCTTT. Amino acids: CASSYHLPNGEAFF.